This T cell receptor (beta chain) derives from a study of T cell repertoires in cytomegalovirus infection. CDR3 size: 13 residues. The germline V gene encodes CDR1 SNHLY and CDR2 FYNNEI. V lost 10 bases and J 5 bases, leaving 17 bases between the germline ends. Each CDR3 protein is one row after TCRdb ran MiXCR on the reads. The table lists more than 650,000 distinct CDR3 sequences, less than 40% of them singletons. The source is a human donor in good health (CMV status not recorded). Some clones in this sample may be carry-over from other donors' samples. The chain employs TRBV2 and TRBJ2-5; D ambiguous. The specimen was PBMCs. The CDR3 sequence is CATRYRYPETQYF. CDR3 nucleotide sequence: TGTGCCACCCGCTACCGTTACCCGGAGACCCAGTACTTC.